A selection of T cell receptor beta chains follows, all from one sample in a study of cytomegalovirus exposure and HLA in healthy donors. TCRdb's table, derived via immunoSEQ multiplex PCR, lists solely in-frame clones and lacks some. The sample records tens of thousands of clones, approximately 72% being singletons. Sample: PBMCs. The receptors originated from a woman aged 25-40 years in good health and CMV-seronegative. CDR3s include the opening cysteine and the closing phenylalanine or tryptophan. D genes are given only for firm matches. Size values are once, few and many counts, or a class for expanded clones, and some rows have none.

TRBJ2-5	-	TRBV29-1	-	TGCAGCGCTGAAGGGACCTTATCGGGGGAGACCCAGTACTTC	CSAEGTLSGETQYF
TRBJ1-5	-	TRBV30	-	TGTGCCTGGAGTAAGGGGGGGGAAAATCAGCCCCAGCATTTT	CAWSKGGENQPQHF
TRBJ1-6	-	TRBV7-8	-	TGTGCCAGCAGCCCCCGGGAAGGTTTTAATTCACCCCTCCACTTT	CASSPREGFNSPLHF
TRBJ2-5	-	TRBV5-1	-	TGCGCCAGCAGCTCGGGGGATGCGGGGTCGGGGACCCAGTACTTC	CASSSGDAGSGTQYF
TRBJ2-7	few	TRBV11-1	TRBD1	TGTGCCAGCAGCTCCCGGGGGTACAGGGGGCAACCCTACGAGCAGTACTTC	CASSSRGYRGQPYEQYF
TRBJ2-1	-	TRBV6-1	-	TGTGCCAGCAGTGGGTGGGGGGGCACTGACTACAATGAGCAGTTCTTC	CASSGWGGTDYNEQFF
TRBJ1-2	-	TRBV5-4	-	TGTGCCAGCAGCTTCCCAGGGAACAGGGATCAAGGTGGCTACACCTTC	CASSFPGNRDQGGYTF
TRBJ2-3	-	TRBV30	-	TGTGCCTGGAGTGTACGACAGACAAGCACAGATACGCAGTATTTT	CAWSVRQTSTDTQYF
TRBJ2-5	-	TRBV7-7	TRBD1	TGTGCCAGCAGCACGACCTCGGACAGGGGGAAGACCCAGTACTTC	CASSTTSDRGKTQYF
TRBJ2-5	-	TRBV5-1	TRBD1	TGCGCCAGCAGCTTCAGTGACAGGGGGTCTCAAGAGACCCAGTACTTC	CASSFSDRGSQETQYF
TRBJ1-1	-	TRBV7-2	-	TGTGCCAGCAGCTCCGACATGAACACTGAAGCTTTCTTT	CASSSDMNTEAFF
TRBJ2-1	-	TRBV5-4	TRBD2	TGTGCCAGCAGCACCACGGGGGGGAGTTACAATGAGCAGTTCTTC	CASSTTGGSYNEQFF
TRBJ2-7	-	TRBV7-9	-	TGTGCCAGCAGCACAGGCTACGAGCAGTACTTC	CASSTGYEQYF
TRBJ2-2	-	TRBV5-1	TRBD1	TGCGCCAGCAGCTGGGACAGGGGGCCTTCCGGGGAGCTGTTTTTT	CASSWDRGPSGELFF
TRBJ2-7	-	TRBV4-1	-	TGCGCCAGCAGCCACGGAGGGGAATCCTACGAGCAGTACTTC	CASSHGGESYEQYF
TRBJ2-5	-	TRBV5-4	TRBD2	TGTGCCAGCAGCCGGACTAGCGGGGGACAGGGGGAGACCCAGTACTTC	CASSRTSGGQGETQYF
TRBJ2-7	few	TRBV7-2	TRBD2	TGTGCCAGCAGTGACCCGGGACTAGCGGGGGGCTCCTACGAGCAGTACTTC	CASSDPGLAGGSYEQYF
TRBJ2-1	-	TRBV30	TRBD2	TGTGCCTGGAGTGTCGCGGGGGGGTTTTACAATGAGCAGTTCTTC	CAWSVAGGFYNEQFF
TRBJ1-5	-	TRBV30	-	TGTGCCTGGAGTCATAGCAATCAGCCCCAGCATTTT	CAWSHSNQPQHF
TRBJ2-5	few	TRBV2	-	TGTGCCAGCAGTGTTAAGACCCAGTACTTC	CASSVKTQYF
TRBJ1-1	once	TRBV28	-	TGTGCCAGCAGCCCGAACGTCAGGGGCTTGAACACTGAAGCTTTCTTT	CASSPNVRGLNTEAFF
TRBJ1-1	few	TRBV14	-	TGTGCCAGCAGCCAAAGGGGGGGAAACACTGAAGCTTTCTTT	CASSQRGGNTEAFF
TRBJ2-5	-	TRBV25-1	TRBD1	TGTGCCAGCAGTGTATCGGGACAGAGAGAGACCCAGTACTTC	CASSVSGQRETQYF
TRBJ2-3	-	TRBV5-1	-	TGCGCCAGCAGCTTGAGTAGCGGTTTCACCACAGATACGCAGTATTTT	CASSLSSGFTTDTQYF
TRBJ2-1	-	TRBV21-1	-	TGTGCCAGCCTGAGGGGGAGCTCCTACAATGAGCAGTTCTTC	CASLRGSSYNEQFF
TRBJ1-5	-	TRBV5-8	TRBD1	TGTGCCAGCAGCTTAACAGGGGTCAACACCAATCAGCCCCAGCATTTT	CASSLTGVNTNQPQHF
TRBJ1-2	-	TRBV9	TRBD1	TGTGCCAGCAGCCCGGACGCGGGACAGGGATTCCGTGGCTATGGCTACACCTTC	CASSPDAGQGFRGYGYTF
TRBJ2-1	-	TRBV5-8	TRBD2	TGTGCCAGCGCCCACCCTGGGACTAGCGGGGCGAGCTCCTACAATGAGCAGTTCTTC	CASAHPGTSGASSYNEQFF